A selection of T cell receptor beta chains follows, all from one sample in a study of control samples from healthy donors and cancer patients. Libraries were prepared by immunoSEQ multiplex PCR; TCRdb keeps only in-frame clonotypes and omits some of them. The table lists around 190,000 clones, 90% to 95% of them singletons, with 1.4% in the top ten. Sequencing used blood. Receptors were obtained from a man under 40 in good health. Both conserved end residues are part of each CDR3. D genes are given only for firm matches. Not every row has a clone size; where given, it reads once, few, many or a size class.

abundance,v_gene,j_gene,d_gene,CDR3aa,CDR3nt
-,TRBV7-6,TRBJ2-1,TRBD2,CASSLALADSYNEQFF,TGTGCCAGCAGCTTAGCTCTAGCGGACTCCTACAATGAGCAGTTCTTC
-,TRBV10-1,TRBJ2-2,-,CASSEQGEAGELFF,TGCGCCAGCAGTGAGCAAGGGGAGGCCGGGGAGCTGTTTTTT
-,TRBV27,TRBJ1-5,-,CASSSLVSPSQPQHF,TGTGCCAGCAGTTCGCTTGTCAGCCCTAGTCAGCCCCAGCATTTT
-,TRBV7-9,TRBJ1-2,-,CASSELQGWPNYGYTF,TGTGCCAGCAGCGAACTCCAGGGGTGGCCTAACTATGGCTACACCTTC
-,TRBV2,TRBJ1-2,-,CASSPSYGYTF,TGTGCCAGCAGTCCGAGCTATGGCTACACCTTC
-,TRBV2,TRBJ2-1,TRBD2,CASMSGGLNEQFF,TGTGCCAGCATGAGCGGGGGACTGAATGAGCAGTTCTTC
-,TRBV9,TRBJ2-1,-,CASSPRWGATFNEQFF,TGTGCCAGCAGCCCCCGTTGGGGGGCGACTTTCAATGAGCAGTTCTTC
once,TRBV5-8,TRBJ2-2,TRBD1,CASSARGGQGTGELFF,TGTGCCAGCAGCGCGCGGGGAGGACAGGGAACCGGGGAGCTGTTTTTT
-,TRBV9,TRBJ1-4,-,CASSVEASGFNEKLFF,TGTGCCAGCAGCGTAGAGGCGTCAGGGTTTAACGAAAAACTGTTTTTT
-,TRBV5-1,TRBJ2-7,-,CASSLGGEPYEQYF,TGCGCCAGCAGCTTGGGTGGGGAACCCTACGAGCAGTACTTC
-,TRBV4-1,TRBJ1-2,-,CASSQGPANYGYTF,TGCGCCAGCAGCCAAGGTCCAGCTAACTATGGCTACACCTTC
-,TRBV2,TRBJ1-4,-,CASRENAGGKLFF,TGTGCCAGCAGGGAGAACGCGGGAGGAAAACTGTTTTTT
-,TRBV14,TRBJ2-5,-,CASSQLRDVETQYF,TGTGCCAGCAGCCAACTGCGGGACGTTGAGACCCAGTACTTC
-,TRBV21-1,TRBJ2-1,-,CASSKAFSGGTIVNEQFF,TGTGCCAGCAGCAAAGCTTTTAGCGGGGGGACAATTGTCAATGAGCAGTTCTTC
-,TRBV12-3/TRBV12-4,TRBJ1-2,-,CASSSDGYYGYTF,TGTGCCAGCAGCTCAGACGGGTACTATGGCTACACCTTC
-,TRBV5-4,TRBJ1-2,-,CASTLEWGHEGYTF,TGTGCCAGCACCCTCGAATGGGGCCATGAGGGCTACACCTTC
-,TRBV18,TRBJ2-5,TRBD1,CASSYRGETQYF,TGTGCCAGCTCTTACAGGGGAGAGACCCAGTACTTC
-,TRBV19,TRBJ2-1,TRBD1,CASTGTGGNEQFF,TGTGCCAGTACCGGGACAGGGGGAAATGAGCAGTTCTTC
-,TRBV7-9,TRBJ2-6,-,CASSHDGFSGANVLTF,TGTGCCAGCAGCCACGACGGGTTCTCTGGGGCCAACGTCCTGACTTTC
-,TRBV7-8,TRBJ2-3,TRBD2,CASSPRHRLAGGASTDTQYF,TGTGCCAGCAGCCCACGCCACAGACTAGCGGGCGGAGCTAGCACAGATACGCAGTATTTT
-,TRBV19,TRBJ2-7,-,CASSIQSGLYEQYF,TGTGCCAGTAGTATACAGTCAGGGTTATACGAGCAGTACTTC
-,TRBV10-3,TRBJ2-1,TRBD1,CAITQRGPGQGGNEQFF,TGTGCCATCACTCAGAGGGGACCGGGACAGGGGGGCAATGAGCAGTTCTTC
-,TRBV5-4,TRBJ2-5,TRBD2,CASSFPGVGGAQYF,TGTGCCAGCAGCTTTCCGGGGGTCGGGGGGGCCCAGTACTTC
-,TRBV19,TRBJ2-1,TRBD2,CASSTLTSEAYNEQFF,TGTGCCAGTAGTACGCTGACTAGCGAAGCTTACAATGAGCAGTTCTTC
-,TRBV7-2,TRBJ1-1,TRBD1,CASSFRGLKTEAFF,TGTGCCAGCAGCTTTAGGGGGCTAAAGACTGAAGCTTTCTTT
few,TRBV18,TRBJ2-7,-,CASSLSTNYEQYF,TGTGCCAGCTCACTATCCACGAACTACGAGCAGTACTTC
-,TRBV4-1,TRBJ2-5,-,CASSPLEGQETQYF,TGCGCCAGCAGCCCATTGGAGGGCCAAGAGACCCAGTACTTC
-,TRBV10-3,TRBJ1-2,-,CAISESGQPAYGYTF,TGTGCCATCAGTGAGTCCGGACAGCCCGCCTATGGCTACACCTTC
-,TRBV29-1,TRBJ2-3,-,CSVDQAGTDTTDTQYF,TGCAGCGTTGACCAGGCCGGAACAGACACCACAGATACGCAGTATTTT
-,TRBV4-1,TRBJ1-1,TRBD1,CASSQGQGVGTEAFF,TGCGCCAGCAGCCAAGGACAGGGGGTAGGCACTGAAGCTTTCTTT
-,TRBV3-1/TRBV3-2,TRBJ2-7,-,CASSHLSYEQYF,TGTGCCAGCAGCCATCTCTCCTACGAGCAGTACTTC
-,TRBV30,TRBJ1-5,-,CAWSASVDQPQHF,TGTGCCTGGAGTGCGTCCGTAGATCAGCCCCAGCATTTT
once,TRBV9,TRBJ2-3,-,CASSARWDTQYF,TGTGCCAGCAGCGCGAGATGGGATACGCAGTATTTT
-,TRBV5-1,TRBJ1-2,-,CASSLQGDNYGYTF,TGCGCCAGCAGCTTACAGGGTGATAACTATGGCTACACCTTC
-,TRBV10-3,TRBJ1-3,-,CAISESIVGAPGNTIYF,TGTGCCATCAGTGAGTCGATTGTAGGGGCGCCCGGAAACACCATATATTTT
-,TRBV3-1/TRBV3-2,TRBJ1-2,-,CASSPLLMRGYTF,TGTGCCAGCAGCCCACTACTTATGCGTGGCTACACCTTC
-,TRBV7-4,TRBJ1-5,-,CASSLVGGTGNQPQHF,TGTGCCAGCAGCTTAGTGGGGGGAACGGGCAATCAGCCCCAGCATTTT